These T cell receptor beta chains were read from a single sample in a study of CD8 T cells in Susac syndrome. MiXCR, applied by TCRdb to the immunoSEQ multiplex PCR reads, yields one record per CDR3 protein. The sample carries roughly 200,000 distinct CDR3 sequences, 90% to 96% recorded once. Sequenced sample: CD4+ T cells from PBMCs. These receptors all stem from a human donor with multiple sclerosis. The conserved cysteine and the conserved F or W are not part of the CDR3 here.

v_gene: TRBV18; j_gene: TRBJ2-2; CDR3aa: ASSIDSNGELF
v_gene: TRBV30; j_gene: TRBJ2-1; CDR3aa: AWSKRGVITNEQF
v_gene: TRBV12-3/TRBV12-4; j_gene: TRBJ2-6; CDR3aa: ASSLLLTDSGANVLT
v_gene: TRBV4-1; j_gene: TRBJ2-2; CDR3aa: ASSQVPGGVGTGELF
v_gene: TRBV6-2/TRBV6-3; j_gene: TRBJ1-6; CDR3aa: ASSRDRVVSPLH
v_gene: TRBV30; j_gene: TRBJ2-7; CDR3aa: AWSGLPPRGGEQY
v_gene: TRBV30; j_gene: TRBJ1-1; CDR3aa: AFRTGTVMNTEAF
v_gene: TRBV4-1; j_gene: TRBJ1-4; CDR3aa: ASSQDPVRNNEKLF
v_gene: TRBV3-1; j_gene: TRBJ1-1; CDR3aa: ASSQSGYTEAF
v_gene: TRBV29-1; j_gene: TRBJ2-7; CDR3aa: SVTKDTLKDEQY
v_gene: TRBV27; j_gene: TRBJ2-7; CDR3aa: ASSFMGARYYEQY
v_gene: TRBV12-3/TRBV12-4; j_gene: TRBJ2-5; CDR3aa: ASSPLLGASGTQY
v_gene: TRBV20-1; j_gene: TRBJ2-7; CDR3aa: SALGFSYEQY
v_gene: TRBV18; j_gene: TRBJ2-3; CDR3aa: ASSPSVTDTQY
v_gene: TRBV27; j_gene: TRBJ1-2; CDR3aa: ASSLVQGLHGYT
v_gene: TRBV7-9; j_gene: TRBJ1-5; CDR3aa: ASSLGPYQPQH
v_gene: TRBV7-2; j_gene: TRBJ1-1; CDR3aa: ASSPRGGRFTEAF
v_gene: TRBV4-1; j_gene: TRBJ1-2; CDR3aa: ASSQDSGAGWGYT
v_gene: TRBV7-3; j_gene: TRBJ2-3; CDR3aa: ASSSDPTDTQY
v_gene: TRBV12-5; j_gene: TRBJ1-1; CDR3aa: ASGNQQGKGFTEAF
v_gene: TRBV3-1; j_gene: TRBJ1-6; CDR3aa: ASSQAGGGGSPLH
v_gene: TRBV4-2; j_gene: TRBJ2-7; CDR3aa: ASSQAATAYEQY